Included here is one T cell receptor beta chain sequence, with context. With 4 bases removed from V and 5 bases from J, the gap between germline ends came to 12 bases. This CDR3 region has 13 residues. In germline, CDR1 is SGHRS, CDR2 YFSETQ. This sample is drawn from a study of memory CD4+ T cells and cytomegalovirus serostatus. Single viable CD3+CD4+CD8-CD45RO+ cells were sorted as the memory CD4+ T cells. TCRdb keeps only in-frame clones here, not all; method: immunoSEQ multiplex PCR. The data hold 35,000 to 50,000 clones, with just under 80% observed a single time. The clonotype comes from an adult in good health and CMV-seronegative. Sequencing was performed on memory CD4+ T cells from blood. This chain joins TRBV5-1 and TRBJ1-1; D unresolved. The DNA for the CDR3 is TGCGCCAGCAGCAACAACGGAAAGACTGAAGCTTTCTTT. Its translation is CASSNNGKTEAFF.